The source of this T cell receptor beta chain is a study of T cells in Graves' hyperthyroidism and ophthalmopathy. Findings and caveats of the study: Blood samples included most of the expanded thyroid clonotypes exceeding 0.001.

Regions amplified from RNA transcripts were the TCR beta CDR3 regions. The TCR CDR3 first-round RT-PCR relied on the HTBI primer set. MiXCR, applied by TCRdb to the multiplex PCR reads, yields one record per CDR3 protein. The sample holds more than 550,000 distinct CDR3 sequences, 17% seen once. This clonotype was seen at least ten times. Its target is not known. The CDR3 totals 12 residues. Germline values: CDR1 MDHEN, CDR2 SYDVKM. V was pared by 8 bases and J by 2 bases, with 7 bases between. Graves' hyperthyroidism is called stable when ophthalmopathy does not progress within 18 months. Each diagnosis drew on symptoms, thyroxine, TRAb, thyroid ultrasound and orbital computed tomography findings.

This sequence joins TRBV28 and TRBJ1-5, with D uncertain. This TCR was recovered from a man aged 45 to 65 with Graves' hyperthyroidism. The specimen sequenced was blood. The CDR3 sequence: CASVAGNQPQHF. CDR3 bases: TGTGCCAGCGTGGCTGGCAATCAGCCCCAGCATTTT.